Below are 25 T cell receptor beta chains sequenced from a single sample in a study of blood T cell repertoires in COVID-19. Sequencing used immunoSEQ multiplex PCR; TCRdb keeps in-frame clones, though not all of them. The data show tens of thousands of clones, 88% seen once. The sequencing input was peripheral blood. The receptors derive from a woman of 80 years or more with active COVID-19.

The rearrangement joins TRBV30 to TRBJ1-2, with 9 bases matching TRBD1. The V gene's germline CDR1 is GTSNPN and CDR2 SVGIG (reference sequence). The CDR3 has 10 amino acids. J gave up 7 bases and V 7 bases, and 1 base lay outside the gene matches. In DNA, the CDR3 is TGTGCCTTGACAGGGGGTGGCTACACCTTC. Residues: CALTGGGYTF.

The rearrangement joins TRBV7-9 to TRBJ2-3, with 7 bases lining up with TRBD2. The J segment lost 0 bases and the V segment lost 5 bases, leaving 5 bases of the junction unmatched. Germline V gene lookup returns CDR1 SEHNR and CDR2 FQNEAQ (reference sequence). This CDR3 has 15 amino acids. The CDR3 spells CASSQTGLSTDTQYF. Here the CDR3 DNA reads TGTGCCAGCAGCCAAACGGGACTAAGCACAGATACGCAGTATTTT.

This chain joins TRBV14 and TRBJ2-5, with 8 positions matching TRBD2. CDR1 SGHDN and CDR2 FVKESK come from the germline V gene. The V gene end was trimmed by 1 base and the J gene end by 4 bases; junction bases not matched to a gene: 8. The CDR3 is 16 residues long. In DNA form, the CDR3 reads TGTGCCAGCAGCCAAGTGACGGGAGGGGTTGGAGAGACCCAGTACTTC. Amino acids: CASSQVTGGVGETQYF.

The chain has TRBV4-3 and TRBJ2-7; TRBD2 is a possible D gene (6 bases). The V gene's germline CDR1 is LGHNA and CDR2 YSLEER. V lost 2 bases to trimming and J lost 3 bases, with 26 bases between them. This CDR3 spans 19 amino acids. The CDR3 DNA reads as TGCGCCAGCAGCCAAAGAGGGCTCCCGGGACTCCTGGTTTTCTACGAGCAGTACTTC. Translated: CASSQRGLPGLLVFYEQYF.

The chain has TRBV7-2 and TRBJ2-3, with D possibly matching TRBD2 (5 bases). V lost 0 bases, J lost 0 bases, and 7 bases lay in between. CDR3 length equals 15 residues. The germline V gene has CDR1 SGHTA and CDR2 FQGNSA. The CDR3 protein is CASSLASGSTDTQYF. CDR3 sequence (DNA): TGTGCCAGCAGCTTAGCGAGCGGCAGCACAGATACGCAGTATTTT.

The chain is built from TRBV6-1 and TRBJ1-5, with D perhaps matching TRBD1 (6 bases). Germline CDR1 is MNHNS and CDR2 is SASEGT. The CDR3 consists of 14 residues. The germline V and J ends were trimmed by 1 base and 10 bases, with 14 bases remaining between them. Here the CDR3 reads CASSEGRGEGPQHF. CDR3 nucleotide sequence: TGTGCCAGCAGTGAAGGTAGGGGGGAGGGCCCCCAGCATTTT.

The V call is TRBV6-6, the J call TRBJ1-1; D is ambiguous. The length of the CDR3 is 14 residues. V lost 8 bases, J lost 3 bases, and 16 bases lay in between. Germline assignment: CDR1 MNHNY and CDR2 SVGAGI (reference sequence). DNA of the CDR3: TGTGCCAGCCTATCCCCGGAGAGTGACACTGAAGCTTTCTTT. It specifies CASLSPESDTEAFF.

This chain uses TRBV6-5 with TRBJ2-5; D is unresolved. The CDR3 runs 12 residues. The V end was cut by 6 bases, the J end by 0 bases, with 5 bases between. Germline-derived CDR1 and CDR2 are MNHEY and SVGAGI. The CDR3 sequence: CASRADQETQYF. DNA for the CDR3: TGTGCCAGCAGGGCGGACCAAGAGACCCAGTACTTC.

The CDR3 sequence is CATYLGTRLYNEQFF. The CDR3 DNA is TGTGCCACCTACCTCGGGACACGACTTTACAATGAGCAGTTCTTC. The V gene is TRBV24-1, the J gene TRBJ2-1; a weak D match, TRBD1 (6 bases). Germline CDR1 is KGHDR and CDR2 is SFDVKD. The V gene lost 9 bases and the J gene lost 4 bases, with 18 bases spanning the gap. The CDR3 sequence is 15 residues long.

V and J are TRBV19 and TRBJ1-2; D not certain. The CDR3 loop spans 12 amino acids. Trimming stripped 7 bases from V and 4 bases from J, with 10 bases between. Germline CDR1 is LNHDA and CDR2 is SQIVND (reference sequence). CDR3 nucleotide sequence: TGTGCCAGTAACTACAAAAGCTATGGCTACACCTTC. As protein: CASNYKSYGYTF.

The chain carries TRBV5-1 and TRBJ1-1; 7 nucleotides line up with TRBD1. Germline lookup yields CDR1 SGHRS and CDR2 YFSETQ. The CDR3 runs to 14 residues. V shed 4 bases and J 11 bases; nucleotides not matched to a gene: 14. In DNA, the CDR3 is TGCGCCAGCAGCCCCGGGACAGCTGATCTCGTTGCTTTCTTT. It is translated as CASSPGTADLVAFF.

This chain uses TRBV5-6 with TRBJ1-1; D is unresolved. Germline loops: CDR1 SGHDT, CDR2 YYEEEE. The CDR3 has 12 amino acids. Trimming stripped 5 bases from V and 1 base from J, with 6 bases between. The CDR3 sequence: CASSAGNTEAFF. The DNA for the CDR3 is TGTGCCAGCAGTGCGGGGAACACTGAAGCTTTCTTT.

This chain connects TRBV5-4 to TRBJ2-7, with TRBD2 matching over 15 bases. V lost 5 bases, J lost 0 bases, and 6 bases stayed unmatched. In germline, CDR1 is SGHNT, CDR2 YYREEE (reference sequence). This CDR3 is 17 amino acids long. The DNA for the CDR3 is TGTGCCAGCAGTTCCGGGACTAGCGGGAGGAGCTCCTACGAGCAGTACTTC. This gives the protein CASSSGTSGRSSYEQYF.

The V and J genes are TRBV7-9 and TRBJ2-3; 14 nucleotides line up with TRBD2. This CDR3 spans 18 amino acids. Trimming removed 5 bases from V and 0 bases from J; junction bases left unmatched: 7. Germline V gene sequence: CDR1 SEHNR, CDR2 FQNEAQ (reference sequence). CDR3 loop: CASSAGTSGGPSTDTQYF. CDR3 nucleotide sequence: TGTGCCAGCAGCGCAGGGACTAGCGGGGGTCCTAGCACAGATACGCAGTATTTT. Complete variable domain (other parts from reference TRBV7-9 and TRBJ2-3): DTGVSQNPRHKITKRGQNVTFRCDPISEHNRLYWYRQTLGQGPEFLTYFQNEAQLEKSRLLSDRFSAERPKGSFSTLEIQRTEQGDSAMYLCASSAGTSGGPSTDTQYFGPGTRLTVL.

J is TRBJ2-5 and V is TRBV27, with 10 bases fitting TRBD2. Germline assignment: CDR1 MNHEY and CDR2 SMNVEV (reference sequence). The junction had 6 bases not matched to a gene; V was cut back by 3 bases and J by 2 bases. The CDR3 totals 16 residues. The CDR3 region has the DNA TGTGCCAGCAGTTTCGGTATAGCGGGAGGTCAAGAGACCCAGTACTTC. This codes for CASSFGIAGGQETQYF.

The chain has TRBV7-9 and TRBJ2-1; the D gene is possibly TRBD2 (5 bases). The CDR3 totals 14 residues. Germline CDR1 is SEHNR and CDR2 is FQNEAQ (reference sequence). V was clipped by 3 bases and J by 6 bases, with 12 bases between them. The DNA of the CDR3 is TGTGCCAGCAGCTTTGTAGGCGAGGGCAATGAGCAGTTCTTC. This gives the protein CASSFVGEGNEQFF.

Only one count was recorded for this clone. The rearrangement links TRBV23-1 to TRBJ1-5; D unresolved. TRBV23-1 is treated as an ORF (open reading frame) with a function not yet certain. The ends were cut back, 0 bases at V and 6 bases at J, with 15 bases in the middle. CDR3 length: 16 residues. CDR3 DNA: TGCGCCAGCAGTCAATCTAGAACCCTCAGAGGTCAGCCCCAGCATTTT. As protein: CASSQSRTLRGQPQHF.

CDR3 region: CACTGTGTYEQYF. In nucleotides, the CDR3 is TGTGCCTGCACCGGGACAGGGACCTACGAGCAGTACTTC. The V gene is TRBV28, the J gene TRBJ2-7; 9 bases align to TRBD1. Germline loops: CDR1 MDHEN, CDR2 SYDVKM. V was pared by 11 bases and J by 2 bases, with 7 bases of the junction left unmatched. This CDR3 contains 13 residues.

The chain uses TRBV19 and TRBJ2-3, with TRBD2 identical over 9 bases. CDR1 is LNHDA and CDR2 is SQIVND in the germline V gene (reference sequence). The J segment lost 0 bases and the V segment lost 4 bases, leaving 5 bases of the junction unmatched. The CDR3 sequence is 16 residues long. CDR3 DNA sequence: TGTGCCAGTAGTACCTGGACTAGCGCCAGCACAGATACGCAGTATTTT. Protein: CASSTWTSASTDTQYF. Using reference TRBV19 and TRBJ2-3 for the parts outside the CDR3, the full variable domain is DGGITQSPKYLFRKEGQNVTLSCEQNLNHDAMYWYRQDPGQGLRLIYYSQIVNDFQKGDIAEGYSVSREKKESFPLTVTSAQKNPTAFYLCASSTWTSASTDTQYFGPGTRLTVL.

The chain's CDR3 is CASSLGRQETQYF. The CDR3 DNA reads TGTGCCAGCAGCTTAGGGAGGCAAGAGACCCAGTACTTC. This chain uses TRBV7-3 with TRBJ2-5; D perhaps matches TRBD2 (6 bases). This CDR3 comprises 13 residues. The V gene lost 2 bases and the J gene lost 2 bases, with 6 bases spanning the gap. The germline V gene has CDR1 SGHTA and CDR2 FQGTGA.

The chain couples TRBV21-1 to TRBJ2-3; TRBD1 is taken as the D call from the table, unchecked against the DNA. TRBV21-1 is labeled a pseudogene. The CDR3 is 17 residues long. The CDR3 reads CASSKVQAGGVADTQYF. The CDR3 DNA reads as TGTGCCAGCAGCAAAGTACAGGCAGGGGGAGTCGCAGATACGCAGTATTTT.

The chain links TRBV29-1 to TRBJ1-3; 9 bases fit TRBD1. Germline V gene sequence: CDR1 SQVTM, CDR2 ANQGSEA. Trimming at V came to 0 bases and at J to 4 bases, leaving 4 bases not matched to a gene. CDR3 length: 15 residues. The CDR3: CSVEERDRAGNTIYF. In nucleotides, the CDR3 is TGCAGCGTTGAAGAGAGGGACAGGGCGGGAAACACCATATATTTT.

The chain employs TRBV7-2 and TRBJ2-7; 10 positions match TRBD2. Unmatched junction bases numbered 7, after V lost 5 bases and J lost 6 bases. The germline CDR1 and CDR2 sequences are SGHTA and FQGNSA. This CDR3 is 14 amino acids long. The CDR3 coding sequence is TGTGCCAGCAGCCGTCTAGCGGGAGATATCGAGCAGTACTTC. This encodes CASSRLAGDIEQYF.

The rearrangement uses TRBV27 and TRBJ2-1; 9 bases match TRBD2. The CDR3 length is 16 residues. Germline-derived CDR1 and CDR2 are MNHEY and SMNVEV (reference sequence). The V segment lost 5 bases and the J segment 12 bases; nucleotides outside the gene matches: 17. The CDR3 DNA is TGTGCCAGCAGTCTAAAACCTAGCGGGACCTTGAGGGGGCAGTTCTTC. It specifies CASSLKPSGTLRGQFF.

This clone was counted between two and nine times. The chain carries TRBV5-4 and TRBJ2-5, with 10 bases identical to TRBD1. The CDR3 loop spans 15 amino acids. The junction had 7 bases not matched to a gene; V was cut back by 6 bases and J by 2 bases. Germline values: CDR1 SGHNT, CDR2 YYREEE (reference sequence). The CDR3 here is CASTSRTGGQETQYF. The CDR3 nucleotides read TGTGCCAGCACCTCCAGGACAGGGGGGCAAGAGACCCAGTACTTC.